The T cell receptor beta chain described here comes from a study of T-cell reconstitution after alpha-beta-depleted transplantation in children. Study observations and caveats: Roughly two months post-transplant, alpha-beta T cells reportedly originated from several hundred graft clones that had expanded. Diversity and T-cell counts at one year after transplant derived mostly from new T cells.

About this clonotype itself: The antigen is unknown.

V shed 3 bases and J 4 bases; nucleotides not matched to a gene: 12. CDR1 and CDR2 (germline): ENHRY, SYGVKD. This CDR3 is 17 amino acids long. A TCRbeta library incorporating unique molecular identifiers was prepared. TCRdb re-called the PCR reads through MiXCR, storing one row per CDR3 protein. This sample has about a million distinct CDR3 sequences, with roughly 29% found just once. Source: PBMCs, mostly from graft donor cells, taken 360 days after TCRalphabeta/CD19-depleted stem cell transplant. The receptor's source is a boy in the first two years of life who had a stem cell transplant for SCID, so the T cells may come from the graft donor. The gene calls are TRBV10-3 and TRBJ1-1; 9 nucleotides align to TRBD1. In DNA, the CDR3 is TGTGCCATCAGTGATTTCTCACAGGGGGCGCGTTTCACTGAAGCTTTCTTT. Encoded protein: CAISDFSQGARFTEAFF.